The sequence of this TCR beta chain was determined in a study of T cell responses to AZD1222 COVID-19 vaccine. The data were produced by immunoSEQ multiplex PCR, yet TCRdb's version contains in-frame clones alone and is incomplete. The data hold about 140,000 clones, with 92% observed a single time. The CDR3 contains 15 residues. Trimming removed 6 bases from V and 8 bases from J; junction bases left unmatched: 7. Germline values: CDR1 MNHEY, CDR2 SMNVEV (reference sequence). The rearrangement links TRBV27 to TRBJ2-1; 13 bases are a match to TRBD2. The sequencing here drew on peripheral blood, taken 28 days after the second AZD1222 dose. The clonotype was recovered from an adult who received the AZD1222 COVID-19 vaccine. This chain's CDR3 is CASRGGLAGAHEQFF. The CDR3, as DNA: TGTGCCAGCAGGGGAGGACTAGCGGGAGCGCATGAGCAGTTCTTC.